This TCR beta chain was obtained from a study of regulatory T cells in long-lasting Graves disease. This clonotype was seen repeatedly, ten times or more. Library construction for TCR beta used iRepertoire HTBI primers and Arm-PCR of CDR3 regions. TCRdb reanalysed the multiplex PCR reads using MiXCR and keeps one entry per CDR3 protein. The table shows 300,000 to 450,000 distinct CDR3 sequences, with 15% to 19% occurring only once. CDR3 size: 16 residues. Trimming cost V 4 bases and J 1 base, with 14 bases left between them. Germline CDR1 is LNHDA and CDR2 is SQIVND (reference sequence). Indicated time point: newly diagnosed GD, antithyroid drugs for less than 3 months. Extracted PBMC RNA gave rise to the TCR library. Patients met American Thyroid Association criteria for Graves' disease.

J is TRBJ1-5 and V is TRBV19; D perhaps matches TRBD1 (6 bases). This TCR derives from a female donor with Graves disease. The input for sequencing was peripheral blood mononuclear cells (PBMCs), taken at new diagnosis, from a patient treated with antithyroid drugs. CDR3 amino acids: CASSTPGTTSNQPQHF. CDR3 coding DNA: TGTGCCAGTAGTACTCCAGGGACAACCAGCAATCAGCCCCAGCATTTT.